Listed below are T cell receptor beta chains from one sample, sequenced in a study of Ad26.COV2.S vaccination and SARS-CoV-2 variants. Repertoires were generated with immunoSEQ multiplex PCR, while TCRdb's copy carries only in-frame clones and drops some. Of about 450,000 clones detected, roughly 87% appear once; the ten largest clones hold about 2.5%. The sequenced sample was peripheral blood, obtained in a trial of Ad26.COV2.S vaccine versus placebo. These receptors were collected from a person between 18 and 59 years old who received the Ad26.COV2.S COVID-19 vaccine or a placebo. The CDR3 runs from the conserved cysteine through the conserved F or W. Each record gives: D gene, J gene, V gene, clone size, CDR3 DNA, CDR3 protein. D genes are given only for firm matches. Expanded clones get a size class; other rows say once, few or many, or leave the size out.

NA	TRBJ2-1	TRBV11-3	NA	TGTGCCAGCAGCTTTTCCAGAAACAATGAGCAGTTCTTC	CASSFSRNNEQFF
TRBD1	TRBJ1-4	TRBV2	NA	TGTGCCAGCAGACAAAGGGGGACAGGGCTTGAAAAACTGTTTTTT	CASRQRGTGLEKLFF
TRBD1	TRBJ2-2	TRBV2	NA	TGTGCCAGCAGTCCAAGTCATCCCGGGACAGGGAACACCGGGGAGCTGTTTTTT	CASSPSHPGTGNTGELFF
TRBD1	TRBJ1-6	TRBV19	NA	TGTGCCAGTAGTATTGACAGGGGGAATTCACCCCTCCACTTT	CASSIDRGNSPLHF
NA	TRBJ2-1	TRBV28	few	TGTGCCAGCAGTTTATTTTCGGACAATGAGCAGTTCTTC	CASSLFSDNEQFF
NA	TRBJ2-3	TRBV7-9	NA	TGTGCCAGCAGCTGGCGGGCTAGCAAGGGCACAGATACGCAGTATTTT	CASSWRASKGTDTQYF
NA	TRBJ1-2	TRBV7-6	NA	TGTGCCAGCAGCTTAGTGGCGGGTTGGAACTATGGCTACACCTTC	CASSLVAGWNYGYTF
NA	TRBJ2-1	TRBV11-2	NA	TGTGCCGCACGTTTGGGCGTATACAATGAGCAGTTCTTC	CAARLGVYNEQFF
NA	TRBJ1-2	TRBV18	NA	TGTGCCAGCACTCGTGATCCCGGGTGGTATAACTATGGCTACACCTTC	CASTRDPGWYNYGYTF
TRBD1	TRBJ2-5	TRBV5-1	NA	TGCGCCAGCAGCTTGGCGGGGACAGGGGGCTTTGAGACCCAGTACTTC	CASSLAGTGGFETQYF
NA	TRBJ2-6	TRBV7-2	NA	TGTGCCAGCAGCAAGAGAACAGGGTCTGGGGCCAACGTCCTGACTTTC	CASSKRTGSGANVLTF
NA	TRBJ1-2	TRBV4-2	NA	TGTGCCAGCAGCCAAGAGGGGTCGAGTCGGACTGGCTACACCTTC	CASSQEGSSRTGYTF
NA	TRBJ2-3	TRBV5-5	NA	TGTGCCAGCAGCAGATTATGGGACACAGATACGCAGTATTTT	CASSRLWDTDTQYF
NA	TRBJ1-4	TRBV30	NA	TGTGCCTGGAGTGTTAAGGGGGGTAATGAAAAACTGTTTTTT	CAWSVKGGNEKLFF
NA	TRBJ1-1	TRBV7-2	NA	TGTGCCAGCAGCCCCTATCAACTGGGGACTGAAGCTTTCTTT	CASSPYQLGTEAFF
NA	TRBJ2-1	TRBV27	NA	TGTGCCAGCAGCCTTAGCGGACCATACAATGAGCAGTTCTTC	CASSLSGPYNEQFF
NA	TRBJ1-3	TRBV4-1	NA	TGCGCCAGCAGCTTGCGAAGGCAGCAGGGGCCTTCTAGTGGAAACACCATATATTTT	CASSLRRQQGPSSGNTIYF
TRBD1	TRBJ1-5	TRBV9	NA	TGTGCCAGCAGCGTCGGGACAGGGTACAATCAGCCCCAGCATTTT	CASSVGTGYNQPQHF
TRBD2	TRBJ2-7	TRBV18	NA	TGTGCCAGCCGAACTTCGGGGGGCTACGAGCAGTACTTC	CASRTSGGYEQYF
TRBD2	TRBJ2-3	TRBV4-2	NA	TGTGCCAGCAGCCAACAACTTAGCGGGGTCCCGTTAGATACGCAGTATTTT	CASSQQLSGVPLDTQYF
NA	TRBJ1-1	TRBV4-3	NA	TGCGCCAGCAGCCAAGTTGCGGGACGCCCGAACACTGAAGCTTTCTTT	CASSQVAGRPNTEAFF
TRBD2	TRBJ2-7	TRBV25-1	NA	TGTGCCAGCAGTACTGGTATCGGGGGGTCCGAGCAGTACTTC	CASSTGIGGSEQYF
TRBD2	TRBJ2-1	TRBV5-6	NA	TGTGCCAGCCAGACTAGCGGGAGATTCGAGCAGTTCTTC	CASQTSGRFEQFF
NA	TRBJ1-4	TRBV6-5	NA	TGTGCCAGCAGTTTGAACAGGGACGCCGAAAAACTGTTTTTT	CASSLNRDAEKLFF
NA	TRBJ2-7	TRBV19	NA	TGTGCCAGTAGTATAGATTTGACGGCGATCTACGAGCAGTACTTC	CASSIDLTAIYEQYF
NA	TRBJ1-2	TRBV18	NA	TGTGCCAGCTCACCGAGCCTCGGGAGGAGTGGCTACACCTTC	CASSPSLGRSGYTF
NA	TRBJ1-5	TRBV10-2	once	TGCGCCAGCAGACAGGGCGAGCAGCCCCAGCATTTT	CASRQGEQPQHF